This is a list of T cell receptor beta chains from one sample in a study of ipilimumab plus nivolumab after autologous stem cell transplantation. Profiled with immunoSEQ multiplex PCR; TCRdb holds only in-frame clones, not every one. The sample carries about 19,000 clones, around 81% recorded once. This material consisted of PBMCs, taken in a trial of ipilimumab plus nivolumab as post-transplant consolidation. The receptors derive from a male donor with diffuse large B-cell lymphoma. The CDR3 runs from the conserved cysteine through the conserved F or W. A D gene is named only where the DNA matches it firmly.

CDR3 length	V gene	J gene	D gene	CDR3 protein
15	TRBV6-5	TRBJ1-1	NA	CASSYGLGRNTEAFF
14	TRBV5-1	TRBJ2-1	NA	CASSLVPGNNEQFF
13	TRBV7-3	TRBJ2-3	NA	CASSSQQADTQYF
12	TRBV14	TRBJ2-1	NA	CASSKEMYEQFF
14	TRBV4-2	TRBJ1-3	NA	CASSQSPGGNTIYF
15	TRBV7-9	TRBJ2-3	NA	CASSSGDRSTDTQYF
15	TRBV5-1	TRBJ1-1	TRBD1	CASSTSGTGGTEAFF
15	TRBV7-2	TRBJ1-4	NA	CASSRVRGTNEKLFF
15	TRBV6-5	TRBJ2-3	TRBD1	CASSYRTGGKDTQYF
13	TRBV9	TRBJ1-3	NA	CASSVGQYSGIYF
15	TRBV4-3	TRBJ1-5	TRBD1	CASSQGTGFNQPQHF
15	TRBV19	TRBJ2-3	NA	CASKRGTSIPDTQYF
12	TRBV2	TRBJ1-1	NA	CASDLGLLEAFF
15	TRBV6-5	TRBJ2-7	TRBD2	CASSSLAGYSYEQYF
14	TRBV5-5	TRBJ2-7	NA	CASSLVGRASEQYF
15	TRBV5-1	TRBJ2-3	TRBD2	CASSSGGRGTDTQYF
13	TRBV6-6	TRBJ1-1	NA	CASSYTVNTEAFF
16	TRBV9	TRBJ1-5	NA	CASSKGGDHSNQPQHF
15	TRBV2	TRBJ1-5	TRBD1	CASSRDRGSNQPQHF
14	TRBV5-1	TRBJ1-3	NA	CASSLNLNLDTIYF
13	TRBV2	TRBJ1-5	NA	CASSVYGNQPQHF
19	TRBV2	TRBJ2-1	NA	CASNPSFVGPESSYNEQFF
15	TRBV18	TRBJ1-4	NA	CASSSPGATNEKLFF
15	TRBV5-1	TRBJ2-5	TRBD2	CASAELAGLQETQYF
13	TRBV7-9	TRBJ1-2	NA	CASRRTDNYGYTF
14	TRBV6-1	TRBJ1-4	TRBD1	CASSEGTANEKLFF